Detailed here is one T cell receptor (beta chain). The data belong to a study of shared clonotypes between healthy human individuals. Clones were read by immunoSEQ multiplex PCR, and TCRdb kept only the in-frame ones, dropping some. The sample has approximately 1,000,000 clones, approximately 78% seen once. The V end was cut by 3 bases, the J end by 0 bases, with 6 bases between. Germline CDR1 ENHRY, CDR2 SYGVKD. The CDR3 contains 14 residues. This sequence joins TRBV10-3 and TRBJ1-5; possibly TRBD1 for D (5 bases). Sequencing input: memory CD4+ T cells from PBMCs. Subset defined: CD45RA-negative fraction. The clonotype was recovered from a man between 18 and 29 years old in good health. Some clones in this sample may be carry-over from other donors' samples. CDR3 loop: CAISDQGSNQPQHF. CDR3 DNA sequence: TGTGCCATCAGTGACCAGGGTAGCAATCAGCCCCAGCATTTT.